The clone carrying this T cell receptor (beta chain) was detected ten times or more. The antigen remains unidentified. This specimen comes from a study of response to subunit inactivated influenza vaccine. A single record per CDR3 protein comes from TCRdb applying MiXCR to the RT-PCR reads. The sample lists hundreds of thousands of distinct CDR3 sequences, approximately 17% seen once, with 2.5% to 3.5% in the top ten. Study-wide findings and caveats: The authors suggested that few new T cells are recruited per seasonal influenza vaccination.

This sample comprised CD4+ T cells sorted from PBMCs, obtained around 25 months after vaccination. This clonotype originated in a man between 50 and 69 years old who received an inactivated influenza vaccine.

CDR3: CASSRILNEQFF. CDR3 DNA sequence: TGCGCCAGCAGCCGGATCCTCAATGAGCAGTTCTTC. V and J are TRBV5-1 and TRBJ2-1; D is unresolved. In germline, CDR1 is SGHRS, CDR2 YFSETQ. Between the trimmed V and J ends, which lost 4 bases and 6 bases, there was a span of 8 bases. This CDR3 comprises 12 residues.